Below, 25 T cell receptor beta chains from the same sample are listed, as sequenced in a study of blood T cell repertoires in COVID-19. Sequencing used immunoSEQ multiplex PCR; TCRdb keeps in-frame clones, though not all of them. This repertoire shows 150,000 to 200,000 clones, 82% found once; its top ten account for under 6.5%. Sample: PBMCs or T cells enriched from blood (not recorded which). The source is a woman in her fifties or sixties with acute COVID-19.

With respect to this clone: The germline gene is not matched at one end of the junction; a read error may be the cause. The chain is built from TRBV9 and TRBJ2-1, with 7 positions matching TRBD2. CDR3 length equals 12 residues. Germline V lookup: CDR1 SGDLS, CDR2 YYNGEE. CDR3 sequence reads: CASSTPSGTSLF. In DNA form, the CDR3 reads TGTGCCAGCAGCACGCCTAGCGGTACCAGTCTCTTC.

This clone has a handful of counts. CDR3 nucleotide sequence: TGTGCCAGCAGTGAGGGACTAGCGGGGGCCTACAATGAGCAGTTCTTC. Its translation is CASSEGLAGAYNEQFF. This chain joins TRBV6-4 and TRBJ2-1; 14 nucleotides line up with TRBD2. J was trimmed by 2 bases and V by 3 bases; bases with no gene match: 0. CDR3 length: 16 amino acids. Germline CDR1 MRHNA, CDR2 SNTAGT.

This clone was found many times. CDR3 residues: CASSSLEGAEDYGYTF. Here the CDR3 DNA reads TGTGCCAGCAGTTCCCTGGAGGGGGCGGAAGACTATGGCTACACCTTC. This sequence joins TRBV6-2 or TRBV6-3 and TRBJ1-2; 7 nucleotides match TRBD1. CDR1 is MNHEY, CDR2 SVGEGT, per germline. CDR3 size: 16 residues. V dropped 4 bases and J dropped 3; count of bases not matched to a gene: 11.

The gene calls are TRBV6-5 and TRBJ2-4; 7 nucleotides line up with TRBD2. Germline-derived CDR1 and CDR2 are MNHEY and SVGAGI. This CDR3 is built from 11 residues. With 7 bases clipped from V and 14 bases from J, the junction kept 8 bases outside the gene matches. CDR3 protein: CASIPSLAEYF. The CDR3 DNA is TGTGCCAGCATCCCCTCGCTAGCGGAGTACTTC.

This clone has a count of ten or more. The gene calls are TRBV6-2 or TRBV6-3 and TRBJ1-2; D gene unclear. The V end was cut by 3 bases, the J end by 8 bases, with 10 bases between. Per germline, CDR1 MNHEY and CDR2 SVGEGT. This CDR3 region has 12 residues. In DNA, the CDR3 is TGTGCCAGCAGTTATTTTGGCAGGGGCTACACCTTC. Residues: CASSYFGRGYTF.

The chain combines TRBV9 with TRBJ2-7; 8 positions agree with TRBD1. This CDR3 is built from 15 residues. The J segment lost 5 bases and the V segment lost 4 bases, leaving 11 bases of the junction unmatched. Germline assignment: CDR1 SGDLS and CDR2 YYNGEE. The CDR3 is CASSTGTGPLDEQYF. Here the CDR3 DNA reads TGTGCCAGCAGCACCGGGACAGGACCCTTGGACGAGCAGTACTTC.

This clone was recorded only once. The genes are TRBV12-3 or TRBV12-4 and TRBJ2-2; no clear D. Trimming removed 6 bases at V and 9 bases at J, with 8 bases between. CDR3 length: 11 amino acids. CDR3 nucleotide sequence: TGTGCCAGCAGCTTTGACAGGGAGCTGTTTTTT. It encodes CASSFDRELFF.

The CDR3 reads CASSLGAGGRRVAEAFF. CDR3 in DNA: TGTGCCAGCAGCTTGGGGGCAGGGGGTCGCCGGGTCGCTGAAGCTTTCTTT. The chain has TRBV5-4 and TRBJ1-1, with TRBD1 identical over 7 bases. The CDR3 loop spans 17 amino acids. Germline V lookup: CDR1 SGHNT, CDR2 YYREEE (reference sequence). The J segment lost 6 bases and the V segment lost 0 bases, leaving 14 bases of the junction unmatched.

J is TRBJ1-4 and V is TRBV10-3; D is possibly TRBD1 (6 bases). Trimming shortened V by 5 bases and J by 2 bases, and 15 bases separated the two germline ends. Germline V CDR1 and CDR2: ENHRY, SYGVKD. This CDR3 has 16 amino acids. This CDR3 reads CAISRDGGGTNEKLFF. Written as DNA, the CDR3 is TGTGCCATCAGTAGGGACGGGGGGGGCACTAATGAAAAACTGTTTTTT.

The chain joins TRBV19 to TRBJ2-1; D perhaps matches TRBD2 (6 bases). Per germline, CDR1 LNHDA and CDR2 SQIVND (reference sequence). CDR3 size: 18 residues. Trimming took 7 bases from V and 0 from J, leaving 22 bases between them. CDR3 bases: TGTGCCAGTAACTTGGGGGGAGGCTCCCTGAGCTCCTACAATGAGCAGTTCTTC. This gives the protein CASNLGGGSLSSYNEQFF.

This chain's CDR3 is CASRRASTYEQYF. The CDR3 region has the DNA TGTGCCAGCAGGCGAGCGTCAACCTACGAGCAGTACTTC. The chain uses TRBV12-3 or TRBV12-4 and TRBJ2-7; D not certain. CDR3 length: 13 amino acids. V was cut by 6 bases and J by 2 bases, with 11 bases left in between.

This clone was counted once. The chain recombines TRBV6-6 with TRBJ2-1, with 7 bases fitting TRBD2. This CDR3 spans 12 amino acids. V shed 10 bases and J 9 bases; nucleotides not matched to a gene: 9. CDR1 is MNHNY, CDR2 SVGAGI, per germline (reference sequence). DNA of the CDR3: TGTGCCATCGGGCCTCCGGGAGGTGAGCAGTTCTTC. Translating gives CAIGPPGGEQFF.

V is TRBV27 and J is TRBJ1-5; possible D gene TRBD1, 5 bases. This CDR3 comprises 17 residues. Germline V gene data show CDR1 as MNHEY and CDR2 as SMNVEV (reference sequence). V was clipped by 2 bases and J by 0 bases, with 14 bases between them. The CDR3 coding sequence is TGTGCCAGCAGTTTAGGGGCAGGGACTAATAGCAATCAGCCCCAGCATTTT. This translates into CASSLGAGTNSNQPQHF.

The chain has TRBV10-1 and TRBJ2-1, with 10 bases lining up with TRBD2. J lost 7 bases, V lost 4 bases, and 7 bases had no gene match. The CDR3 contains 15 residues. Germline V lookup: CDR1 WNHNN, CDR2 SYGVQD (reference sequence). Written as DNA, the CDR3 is TGCGCCAGCAGTGGTACTAGCGGGACGTCAAATGAGCAGTTCTTC. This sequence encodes CASSGTSGTSNEQFF.

This chain's CDR3 is CASSERGFVEGRNTEAFF. The CDR3 DNA sequence: TGTGCCAGCAGCGAAAGGGGGTTTGTGGAAGGTAGGAACACTGAAGCTTTCTTT. The J gene is TRBJ1-1, the V gene TRBV5-6; D might be TRBD1 (6 bases). This CDR3 contains 18 residues. Deletions cut 4 bases from V and 1 base from J, with 23 bases between. Germline V CDR1 and CDR2: SGHDT, YYEEEE.

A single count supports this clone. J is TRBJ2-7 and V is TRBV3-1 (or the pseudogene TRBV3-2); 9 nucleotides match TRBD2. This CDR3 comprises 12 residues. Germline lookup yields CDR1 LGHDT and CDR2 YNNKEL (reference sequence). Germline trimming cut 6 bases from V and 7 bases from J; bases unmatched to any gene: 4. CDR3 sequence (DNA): TGTGCCAGCAGTTCCGGACTAGCGGAGCAGTACTTC. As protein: CASSSGLAEQYF.

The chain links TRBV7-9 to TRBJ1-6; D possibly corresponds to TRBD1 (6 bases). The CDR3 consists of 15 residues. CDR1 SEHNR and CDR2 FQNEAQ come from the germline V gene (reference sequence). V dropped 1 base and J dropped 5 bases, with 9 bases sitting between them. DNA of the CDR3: TGTGCCAGCAGCTTAGGAGACAGGAATAATTCACCCCTCCACTTT. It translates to CASSLGDRNNSPLHF.

Here the CDR3 reads CASRGQPSSYNEQFF. The CDR3 DNA reads TGTGCCAGCAGAGGACAGCCGAGCTCCTACAATGAGCAGTTCTTC. The rearrangement joins TRBV28 to TRBJ2-1; TRBD1 is a possible D gene (6 bases). The germline gives CDR1 MDHEN, CDR2 SYDVKM. There are 15 residues in the CDR3. Trimming removed 6 bases at V and 0 bases at J, with 12 bases between.

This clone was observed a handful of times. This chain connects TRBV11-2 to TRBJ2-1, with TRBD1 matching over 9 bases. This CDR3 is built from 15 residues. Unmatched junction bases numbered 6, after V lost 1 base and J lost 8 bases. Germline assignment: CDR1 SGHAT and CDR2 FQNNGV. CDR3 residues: CASSLGDREFDEQFF. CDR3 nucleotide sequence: TGTGCCAGCAGCTTAGGGGACAGGGAATTCGATGAGCAGTTCTTC. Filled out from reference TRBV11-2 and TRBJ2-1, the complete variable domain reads EAGVAQSPRYKIIEKRQSVAFWCNPISGHATLYWYQQILGQGPKLLIQFQNNGVVDDSQLPKDRFSAERLKGVDSTLKIQPAKLEDSAVYLCASSLGDREFDEQFFGPGTRLTVL.

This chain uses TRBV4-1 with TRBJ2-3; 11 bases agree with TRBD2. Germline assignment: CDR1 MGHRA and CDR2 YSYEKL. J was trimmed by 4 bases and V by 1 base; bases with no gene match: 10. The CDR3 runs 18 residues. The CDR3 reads CASSQVAGGPVGADTQYF. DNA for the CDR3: TGCGCCAGCAGCCAAGTAGCGGGAGGGCCGGTGGGGGCAGATACGCAGTATTTT.

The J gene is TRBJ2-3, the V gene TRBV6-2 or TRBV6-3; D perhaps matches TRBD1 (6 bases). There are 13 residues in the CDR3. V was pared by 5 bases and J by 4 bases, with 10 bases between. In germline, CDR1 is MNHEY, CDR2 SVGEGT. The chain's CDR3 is CASSQGTPDTQYF. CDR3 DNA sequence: TGTGCCAGCAGTCAGGGGACCCCAGATACGCAGTATTTT.

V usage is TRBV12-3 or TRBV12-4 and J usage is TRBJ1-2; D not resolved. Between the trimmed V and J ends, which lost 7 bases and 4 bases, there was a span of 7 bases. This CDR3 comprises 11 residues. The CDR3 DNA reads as TGTGCCAGCATTCTCGGCTATGGCTACACCTTC. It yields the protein CASILGYGYTF.

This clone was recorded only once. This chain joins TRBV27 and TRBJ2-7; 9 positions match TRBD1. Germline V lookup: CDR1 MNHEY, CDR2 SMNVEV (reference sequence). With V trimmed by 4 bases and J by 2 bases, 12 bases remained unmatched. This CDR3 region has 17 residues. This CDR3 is CASSSLPGQGPPYEQYF. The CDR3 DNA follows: TGTGCCAGCAGTTCACTTCCGGGACAGGGACCACCCTACGAGCAGTACTTC.

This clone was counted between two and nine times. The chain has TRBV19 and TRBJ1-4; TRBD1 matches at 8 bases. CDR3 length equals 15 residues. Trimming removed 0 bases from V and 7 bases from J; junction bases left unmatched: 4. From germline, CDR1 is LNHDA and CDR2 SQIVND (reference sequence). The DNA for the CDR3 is TGTGCCAGTAGTATAGATGGACAGGGCGGTGAAAAACTGTTTTTT. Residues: CASSIDGQGGEKLFF.

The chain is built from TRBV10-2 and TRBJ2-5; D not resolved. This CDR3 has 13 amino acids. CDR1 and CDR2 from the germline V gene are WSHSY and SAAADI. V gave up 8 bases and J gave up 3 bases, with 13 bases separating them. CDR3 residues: CASGRSKEETQYF. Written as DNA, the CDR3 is TGCGCCAGCGGTAGGAGCAAAGAAGAGACCCAGTACTTC.